Listed below are T cell receptor beta chains from one sample, sequenced in a study of Graves' ophthalmopathy and Graves' hyperthyroidism. Via MiXCR, TCRdb re-called the multiplex PCR reads, giving one row per CDR3 protein. The profile shows 300,000 to 350,000 distinct CDR3 sequences, 17% of them singletons. Sequencing was performed on peripheral blood. All receptors derive from an adult man with Graves' ophthalmopathy. Both conserved end residues are part of each CDR3. The D gene is left open where the match is weak. Where a row states a size, it is once, few, many or the class of an expanded clone; other rows omit it.

length	V	size	D	J	CDR3	DNA
16	TRBV27	many	TRBD2	TRBJ2-7	CASRRLAGLSSYEQYF	TGTGCCAGCAGGCGACTAGCGGGGCTTTCTTCCTACGAGCAGTACTTC
16	TRBV12-3/TRBV12-4	few	TRBD1	TRBJ1-2	CASSLANIGGLYGYIF	TGTGCCAGCAGTCTAGCCAATATAGGGGGCCTCTATGGCTACATCTTC
17	TRBV9	many	TRBD1	TRBJ2-2	CASSATTGGSGTGELFF	TGTGCCAGCAGCGCGACGACAGGGGGGTCGGGCACCGGGGAGCTGTTTTTT
13	TRBV30	.	TRBD1	TRBJ1-2	CAWSGDRLYSYTF	TGCGCCTGGAGTGGGGACAGGCTCTATAGCTACACCTTC
15	TRBV6-1	.	TRBD1	TRBJ1-5	CASSELQGPNQPQHF	TGTGCCAGCAGTGAATTACAGGGGCCCAATCAGCCCCAGCATTTT
13	TRBV20-1	many	TRBD1	TRBJ1-1	CSAPGQPSPGAFF	TGCAGTGCGCCGGGACAGCCGAGCCCTGGGGCTTTCTTT
13	TRBV6-5	many	.	TRBJ2-2	CASSYSSQGELFF	TGTGCCAGCAGTTACTCGTCTCAGGGGGAGCTGTTTTTT
16	TRBV4-3	many	.	TRBJ2-5	CASSQDLGTSRETQYF	TGCGCCAGCAGCCAAGATCTAGGAACTTCTCGGGAGACCCAGTACTTC
14	TRBV28	many	.	TRBJ2-2	CASTRGRNTGELFF	TGTGCCAGCACCCGCGGCCGGAACACCGGGGAGCTGTTTTTT
14	TRBV4-1	many	.	TRBJ2-5	CASSQAPRAETQYF	TGCGCCAGCAGCCAAGCCCCCCGGGCGGAGACCCAGTACTTC
20	TRBV13	many	.	TRBJ1-5	CASSLGAGPRRVASNQPQHF	TGTGCCAGCAGCCTCGGGGCAGGGCCCCGCCGCGTCGCTAGCAATCAGCCCCAGCATTTT
14	TRBV27	.	TRBD2	TRBJ2-5	CASSRAGGRETQYF	TGTGCCAGCAGTCGAGCGGGGGGGCGAGAGACCCAGTACTTC
12	TRBV28	once	.	TRBJ2-7	CASIGNSYEQYF	TGTGCCAGCATCGGGAACTCCTACGAGCAGTACTTC
16	TRBV7-8	.	.	TRBJ1-1	CASSLASMQGRTEAFF	TGTGCCAGCAGCTTAGCGTCTATGCAGGGTCGCACTGAAGCTTTCTTT
13	TRBV20-1	many	.	TRBJ2-7	CSGEVGGGGEQYF	TGCAGTGGTGAGGTTGGGGGGGGCGGTGAGCAGTACTTC
14	TRBV7-9	.	TRBD1	TRBJ2-7	CASSLEGGYYEQYF	TGTGCCAGCAGCTTAGAAGGGGGCTACTACGAGCAGTACTTC
14	TRBV5-1	many	.	TRBJ2-7	CASSLFVESYEQYF	TGCGCCAGCAGCTTGTTCGTGGAGTCCTACGAGCAGTACTTC
12	TRBV29-1	many	.	TRBJ1-1	CSVVDQNTEAFF	TGCAGCGTTGTCGACCAGAACACTGAAGCTTTCTTT
14	TRBV30	many	.	TRBJ1-2	CAWSVYDLYYGYTF	TGTGCCTGGAGTGTTTATGACCTGTACTATGGCTACACCTTC
13	TRBV6-5	many	.	TRBJ1-2	CASTQVGGHGYTF	TGTGCCAGCACCCAGGTGGGGGGGCATGGCTACACCTTC
15	TRBV11-3	many	.	TRBJ2-2	CASSSTALGTGELFF	TGTGCCAGCAGCTCAACAGCCCTGGGCACCGGGGAGCTGTTTTTT
15	TRBV3-1	many	TRBD1	TRBJ1-1	CASSRTGQGNTEAFF	TGTGCCAGCAGCCGAACGGGACAGGGAAACACTGAAGCTTTCTTT
17	TRBV15	many	.	TRBJ1-2	CATSRDSGYAGNYGYTF	TGTGCCACCAGCAGAGATAGCGGGTATGCAGGGAACTATGGCTACACCTTC
14	TRBV20-1	many	.	TRBJ1-2	CSARDRQSNYGYTF	TGCAGTGCTAGAGATCGACAGTCTAACTATGGCTACACCTTC
14	TRBV12-3/TRBV12-4	many	TRBD1	TRBJ1-1	CASSRQGLGSEAFF	TGTGCCAGCAGTAGACAGGGGCTCGGGTCTGAAGCTTTCTTT
13	TRBV6-1	many	.	TRBJ2-7	CASSERSSYEQYF	TGTGCCAGCAGTGAACGAAGCTCCTACGAGCAGTACTTC
15	TRBV30	many	.	TRBJ1-6	CAWTPPSIYNSPLHF	TGTGCCTGGACCCCTCCGTCTATCTATAATTCACCCCTCCACTTT
14	TRBV7-2	many	.	TRBJ2-7	CASSSRIGGYEQYF	TGTGCCAGCAGCAGCAGGATTGGTGGCTACGAGCAGTACTTC